A selection of T cell receptor beta chains follows, all from one sample in a study of cytotoxic CD8 clonotypes in ibrutinib-treated CLL. TCRdb keeps only in-frame clones here, not all; method: immunoSEQ multiplex PCR. The sample holds about 18,000 clones, 75% to 85% seen once. Sample: PBMCs, taken before ibrutinib treatment. These receptors all stem from a human donor with chronic lymphocytic leukemia. Both conserved end residues are part of each CDR3. The D gene is left open where the match is weak. Part of the rows lack a size; the others show once, few, many or a class for expanded clones.

cdr3_nt cdr3_aa j_call v_call d_call clone_size
TGTGCCTGGAGCCAGGACAGGGGAGACGGCTACACCTTC CAWSQDRGDGYTF TRBJ1-2 TRBV30 TRBD1 NA
TGTGCCATCAGTGAGGGCAGCTCCTACAATGAGCAGTTCTTC CAISEGSSYNEQFF TRBJ2-1 TRBV10-3 NA NA
TGTGCCAGCAGTGAAAGCGGGAGGGCCAAGGATACGCAGTATTTT CASSESGRAKDTQYF TRBJ2-3 TRBV2 TRBD2 NA
TGTGCCTGGAGTGGAATGAGACTAGCAGATCCCTACGAGCAGTACTTC CAWSGMRLADPYEQYF TRBJ2-7 TRBV30 TRBD2 NA
TGTGCCAGCGTGATTCGTGCGTCGGGCACAGATACGCAGTATTTT CASVIRASGTDTQYF TRBJ2-3 TRBV28 NA NA
TGTGCCAGCAGTGAAGGAGGGCTTTCAACGGAAGTTCGTACTTTC CASSEGGLSTEVRTF TRBJ2-7 TRBV2 NA NA
TGTGCCAGCAGGGGTTCGAAGGGGTGGGAAAAACTGTTTTTT CASRGSKGWEKLFF TRBJ1-4 TRBV28 NA NA
TGTGCCAGTAGTGTTACTAGCGGGAGGGCCGGTGAGCAGTTCTTC CASSVTSGRAGEQFF TRBJ2-1 TRBV19 TRBD2 NA
TGTGCCAGCACCGCGGTTAGCAATCAGCCCCAGCATTTT CASTAVSNQPQHF TRBJ1-5 TRBV2 NA NA
TGTGCCAGCAGCCCGCGGACGAAGGGTAATGAAAAACTGTTTTTT CASSPRTKGNEKLFF TRBJ1-4 TRBV7-8 NA NA
TGTGCCAGCAGTGCAAGGGGTACTAATGAAAAACTGTTTTTT CASSARGTNEKLFF TRBJ1-4 TRBV6-1 NA NA
TGCAGCGCCTCTAGCGGGAGGGACTCAGATACGCAGTATTTT CSASSGRDSDTQYF TRBJ2-3 TRBV29-1 TRBD2 NA
TGCGCCAGCAGCCGAGAACTAGCGGGAGGTGCCAATGAGCAGTTCTTC CASSRELAGGANEQFF TRBJ2-1 TRBV4-3 TRBD2 once
TGCGCCAGCAGCGGAGACACGGTGGGCACAGATACGCAGTATTTT CASSGDTVGTDTQYF TRBJ2-3 TRBV4-1 NA NA
TGTGCCAGTTACCCAGCGGGGGTCTCCTACGAGCAGTACTTC CASYPAGVSYEQYF TRBJ2-7 TRBV28 TRBD2 NA
TGTGCCAGCAGCGTAGCGGGAGAAGAGACCCAGTACTTC CASSVAGEETQYF TRBJ2-5 TRBV27 TRBD2 once
TGTGCCAGCAGCCTTAGCGTAAACACCATATATTTT CASSLSVNTIYF TRBJ1-3 TRBV7-3 NA NA
TGTGCCACCGAGACGGGGGGCGGGAGGATCAGGAGCTATGAGCAGTTCTTC CATETGGGRIRSYEQFF TRBJ2-1 TRBV10-3 TRBD2 NA
TGTGCCAGTAGTATCCCTGGCTACACCTTC CASSIPGYTF TRBJ1-2 TRBV19 NA NA
TGTGCCAGCGGGGCACCGGGCTTAGGTGATACGCAGTATTTT CASGAPGLGDTQYF TRBJ2-3 TRBV7-8 NA NA
TGTGCCAGCAGTCCCACGGGGGCCGCAGATACGCAGTATTTT CASSPTGAADTQYF TRBJ2-3 TRBV25-1 NA NA
TGTGCCAGCAGACCGTCGGGACAGCTCAATCAGCCCCAGCATTTT CASRPSGQLNQPQHF TRBJ1-5 TRBV19 TRBD1 NA
TGTGCCAGCAGTTACTTGGACAGTCTCAGTGGTACGCAGTATTTT CASSYLDSLSGTQYF TRBJ2-3 TRBV6-5 NA NA
TGTGCCAGCTACGCAAGCGGGAGAGGAGAGACCCAGTACTTC CASYASGRGETQYF TRBJ2-5 TRBV27 TRBD2 NA
TGTGCCAGCAGCTCCCAGGTTACCTACGAGCAGTACTTC CASSSQVTYEQYF TRBJ2-7 TRBV11-3 NA NA
TGCGCCAGCAGCCAAGATCGGGCCAGTGTCTACGAGCAGTACTTC CASSQDRASVYEQYF TRBJ2-7 TRBV4-3 NA NA
TGTGCCAGCAGCTTGGGAGCCGGGACAGGGACTAATGAAAAACTGTTTTTT CASSLGAGTGTNEKLFF TRBJ1-4 TRBV5-8 TRBD1 NA